This T cell receptor (beta chain) derives from a study of neurological immune-mediated disorders. This clonotype has ten or more counts. The germline gene is not matched at one end of the junction; a read error may be the cause. Germline-derived CDR1 and CDR2 are SGHRS and YFSETQ. The length of the CDR3 is 12 residues. The cDNA was synthesized by 5'RACE incorporating 10-nucleotide random UMIs. Every sequencing run produced over 160 million TCR-beta sequences, and the sequences from any one run covered 15-18 subjects. TCRdb recomputed calls from the 5' RACE reads with MiXCR, one row per CDR3 protein. The sample holds 77,000 or so distinct CDR3 sequences; around a tenth are singletons and the top ten take 1.5% to 2%.

This TCR derives from a man aged 45-65 years in good health. The sample comprised PBMCs. V is TRBV5-1 and J is TRBJ2-5, with D possibly TRBD2 on 6 matching bases. In DNA, the CDR3 is TGTGCCAGCAGTTTCGGGGGAGAGACCCAGTACTTC. This codes for CASSFGGETQYF.